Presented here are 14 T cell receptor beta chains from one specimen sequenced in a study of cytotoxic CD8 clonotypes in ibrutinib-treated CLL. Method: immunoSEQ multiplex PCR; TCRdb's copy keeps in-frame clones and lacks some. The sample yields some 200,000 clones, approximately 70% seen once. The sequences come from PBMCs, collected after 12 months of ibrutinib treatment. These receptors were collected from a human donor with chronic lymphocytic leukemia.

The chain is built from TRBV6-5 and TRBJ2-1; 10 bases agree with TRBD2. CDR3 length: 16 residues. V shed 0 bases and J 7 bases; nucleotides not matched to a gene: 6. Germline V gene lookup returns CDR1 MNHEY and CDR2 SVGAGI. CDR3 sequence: CASSYSGSGRWNEQFF. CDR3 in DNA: TGTGCCAGCAGTTACTCTGGTAGCGGGAGGTGGAATGAGCAGTTCTTC.

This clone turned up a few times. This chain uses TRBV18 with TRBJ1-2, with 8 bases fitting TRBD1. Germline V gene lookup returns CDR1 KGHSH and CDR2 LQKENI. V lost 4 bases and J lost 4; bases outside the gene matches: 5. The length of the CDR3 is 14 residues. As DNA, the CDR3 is TGTGCCAGCTCACGAGATGACAGGGGCTATGGCTACACCTTC. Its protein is CASSRDDRGYGYTF.

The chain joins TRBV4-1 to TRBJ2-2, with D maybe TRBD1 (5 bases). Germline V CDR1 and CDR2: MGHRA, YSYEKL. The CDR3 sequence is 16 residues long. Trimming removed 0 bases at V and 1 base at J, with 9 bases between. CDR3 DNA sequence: TGCGCCAGCAGCCAAGATTGGCAGGGGAACACCGGGGAGCTGTTTTTT. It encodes CASSQDWQGNTGELFF.

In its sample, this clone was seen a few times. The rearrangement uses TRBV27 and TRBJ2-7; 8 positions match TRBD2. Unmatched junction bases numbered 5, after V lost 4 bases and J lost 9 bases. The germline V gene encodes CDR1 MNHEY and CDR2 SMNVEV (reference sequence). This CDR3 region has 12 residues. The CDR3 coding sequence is TGTGCCAGCAGTTATCGGGAGGGCTCGCAGTACTTC. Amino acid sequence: CASSYREGSQYF.

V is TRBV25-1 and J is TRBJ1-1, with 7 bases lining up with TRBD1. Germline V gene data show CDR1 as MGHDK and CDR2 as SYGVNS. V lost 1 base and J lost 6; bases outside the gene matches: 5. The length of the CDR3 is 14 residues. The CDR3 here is CASSEWQGVAEAFF. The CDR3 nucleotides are TGTGCCAGCAGTGAATGGCAGGGGGTGGCTGAAGCTTTCTTT.

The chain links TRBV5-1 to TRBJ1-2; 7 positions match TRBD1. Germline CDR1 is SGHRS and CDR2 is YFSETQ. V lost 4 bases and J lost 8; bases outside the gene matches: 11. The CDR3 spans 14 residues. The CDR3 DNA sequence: TGCGCCAGCAGCCAAAGCGACAGGGCCGGCGGCTACACCTTC. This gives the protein CASSQSDRAGGYTF.

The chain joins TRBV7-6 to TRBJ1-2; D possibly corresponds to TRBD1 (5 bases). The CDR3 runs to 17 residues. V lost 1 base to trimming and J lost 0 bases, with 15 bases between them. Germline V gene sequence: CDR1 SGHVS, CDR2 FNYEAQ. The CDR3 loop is CASSLVQGVLANYGYTF. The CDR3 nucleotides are TGTGCCAGCAGCTTAGTTCAGGGCGTCCTAGCTAACTATGGCTACACCTTC.

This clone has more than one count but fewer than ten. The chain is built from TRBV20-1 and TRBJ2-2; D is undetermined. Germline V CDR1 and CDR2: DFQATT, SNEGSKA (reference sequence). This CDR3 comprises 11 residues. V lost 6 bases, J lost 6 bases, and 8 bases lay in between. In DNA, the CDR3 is TGCAGTGCGCAGTTGGCCGGGGAGCTGTTTTTT. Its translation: CSAQLAGELFF.

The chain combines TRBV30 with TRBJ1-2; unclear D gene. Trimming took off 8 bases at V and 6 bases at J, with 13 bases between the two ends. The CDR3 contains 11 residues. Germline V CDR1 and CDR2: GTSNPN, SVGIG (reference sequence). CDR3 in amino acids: CARTQVDGYTF. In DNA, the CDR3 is TGTGCCCGGACGCAGGTGGATGGCTACACCTTC.

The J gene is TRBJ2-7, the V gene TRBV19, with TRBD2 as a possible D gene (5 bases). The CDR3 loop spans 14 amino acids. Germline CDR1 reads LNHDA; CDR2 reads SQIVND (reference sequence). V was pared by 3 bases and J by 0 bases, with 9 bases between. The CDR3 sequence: CASSMSGSSYEQYF. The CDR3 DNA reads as TGTGCCAGTAGTATGAGCGGAAGCTCCTACGAGCAGTACTTC. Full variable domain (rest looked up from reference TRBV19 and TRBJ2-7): DGGITQSPKYLFRKEGQNVTLSCEQNLNHDAMYWYRQDPGQGLRLIYYSQIVNDFQKGDIAEGYSVSREKKESFPLTVTSAQKNPTAFYLCASSMSGSSYEQYFGPGTRLTVT.

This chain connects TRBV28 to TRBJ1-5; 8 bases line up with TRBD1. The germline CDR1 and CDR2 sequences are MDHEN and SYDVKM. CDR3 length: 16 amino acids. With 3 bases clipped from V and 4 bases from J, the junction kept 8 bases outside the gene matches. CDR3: CASSFSDRVSNQPQHF. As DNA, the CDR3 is TGTGCCAGCAGTTTTTCGGACAGGGTTAGTAATCAGCCCCAGCATTTT.

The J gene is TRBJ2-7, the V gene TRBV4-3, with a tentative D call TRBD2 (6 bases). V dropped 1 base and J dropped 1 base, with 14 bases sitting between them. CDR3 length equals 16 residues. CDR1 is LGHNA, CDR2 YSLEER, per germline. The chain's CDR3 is CASSQGITGESYEQYF. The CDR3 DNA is TGCGCCAGCAGCCAAGGAATCACGGGGGAGTCCTACGAGCAGTACTTC.

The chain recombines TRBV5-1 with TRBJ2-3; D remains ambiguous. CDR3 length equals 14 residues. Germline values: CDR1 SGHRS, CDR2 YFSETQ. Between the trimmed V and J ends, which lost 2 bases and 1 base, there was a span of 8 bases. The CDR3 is CASSFGAGTDTQYF. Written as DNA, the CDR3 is TGCGCCAGCAGCTTCGGTGCGGGCACAGATACGCAGTATTTT.

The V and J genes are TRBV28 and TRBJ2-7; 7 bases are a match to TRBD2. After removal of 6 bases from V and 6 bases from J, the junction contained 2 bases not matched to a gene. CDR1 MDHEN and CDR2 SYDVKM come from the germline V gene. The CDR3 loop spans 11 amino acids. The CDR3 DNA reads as TGTGCCAGCAGGTCGGGGGGCGAGCAGTACTTC. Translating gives CASRSGGEQYF.